This T cell receptor (beta chain) was sequenced for a study of a mutant IDH1 vaccine in newly diagnosed glioma. Between the trimmed V and J ends, which lost 0 bases and 8 bases, there was a span of 11 bases. The CDR3 is 13 amino acids. Germline CDR1 is SGHTA and CDR2 is FQGNSA. To note about this clone: Its antigen is not identified.

Time point described: week 23, last vaccination. Topical imiquimod accompanied each vaccine dose, which consisted of 300 ug of mutant IDH1 20-mer peptide. Data came from immunoSEQ multiplex PCR; TCRdb stores just in-frame clones and leaves some out. The sample includes around 56,000 clones, 80% to 90% seen only once; the top ten take around 8%. Here the sequenced sample was PBMCs, taken from a glioma patient whose treatment included an IDH1 peptide vaccine. V usage is TRBV7-2 and J usage is TRBJ2-7; D gene unclear. The TCR was taken from a woman aged 35 to 49 with glioma. Some clones in this sample may be carry-over from other donors' samples. The CDR3 region has the DNA TGTGCCAGCAGCTTAGCTAGGCAGGCCAAGCAGTACTTC. It encodes CASSLARQAKQYF. Full variable domain (missing parts from reference TRBV7-2 and TRBJ2-7): GAGVSQSPSNKVTEKGKDVELRCDPISGHTALYWYRQSLGQGLEFLIYFQGNSAPDKSGLPSDRFSAERTGGSVSTLTIQRTQQEDSAVYLCASSLARQAKQYFGPGTRLTVT.